Below, one T cell receptor beta chain is given with its context. The protocol was immunoSEQ multiplex PCR, while the TCRdb copy is restricted to in-frame clones and leaves out a portion. The sample has roughly 150,000 clones; 90% are singletons. The V segment lost 6 bases and the J segment 7 bases; nucleotides outside the gene matches: 4. CDR1 is KGHSH and CDR2 is LQKENI in the germline V gene. The CDR3 has 14 residues. The entry originates in a study of T cell responses to AZD1222 COVID-19 vaccine. The V call is TRBV18, the J call TRBJ1-6, with TRBD1 identical over 9 bases. Here the sequenced sample was peripheral blood, taken 28 days after the second AZD1222 dose. This TCR derives from an adult who received the AZD1222 COVID-19 vaccine. CDR3 residues: CASSTGGPNSPLHF. For the CDR3, the DNA is TGTGCCAGCTCTACAGGGGGCCCAAATTCACCCCTCCACTTT.